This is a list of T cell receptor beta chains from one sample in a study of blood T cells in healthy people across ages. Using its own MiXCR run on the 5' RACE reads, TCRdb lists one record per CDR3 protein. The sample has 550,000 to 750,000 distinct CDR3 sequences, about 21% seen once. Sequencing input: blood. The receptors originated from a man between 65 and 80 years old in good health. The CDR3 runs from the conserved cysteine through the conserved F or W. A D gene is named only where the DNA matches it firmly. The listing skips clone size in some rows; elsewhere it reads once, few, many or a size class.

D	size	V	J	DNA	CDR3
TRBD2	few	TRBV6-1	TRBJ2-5	TGTGCCAGCACTAAAGCCGGGACTAGCGATGAGACCCAGTACTTC	CASTKAGTSDETQYF
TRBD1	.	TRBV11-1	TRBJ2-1	TGTGCCAGCAGCTTGGGACAGGGTCCACAGAATGAGCAGTTCTTC	CASSLGQGPQNEQFF
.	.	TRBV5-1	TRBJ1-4	TGCGCCAGCAGCTTGGTGGTAGGGGGACAAAAACTGTTTTTT	CASSLVVGGQKLFF
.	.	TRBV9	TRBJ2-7	TGTGCCAGCAGCGTACTCAACTGGGGGAGAGAGCAGTACTTC	CASSVLNWGREQYF
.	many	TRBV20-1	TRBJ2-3	TGCAGTGCTAACCTCCCAGCGGAGGACACAGATACGCAGTATTTT	CSANLPAEDTDTQYF
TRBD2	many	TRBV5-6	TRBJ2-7	TGTGCCAGCAGCTACGAACCAGCGGGAGGAATTAACGAGCAGTACTTC	CASSYEPAGGINEQYF
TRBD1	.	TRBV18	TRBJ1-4	TGTGCCAGCTCACAGGAACAGGGGCAAGGGGAAAAACTGTTTTTT	CASSQEQGQGEKLFF
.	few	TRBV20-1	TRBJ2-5	TGCAGTGCTAGGACCGGGACCTCCAGAAGGGGGGAGACCCAGTACTTC	CSARTGTSRRGETQYF
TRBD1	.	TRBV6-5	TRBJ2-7	TGTGCCAGCAGTTCCCGGGACAGGGGTACCTACGAGCAGTACTTC	CASSSRDRGTYEQYF
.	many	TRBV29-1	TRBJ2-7	TGCAGCGTTGCGCGAGTGAGCTCCTACGAGCAGTACTTC	CSVARVSSYEQYF
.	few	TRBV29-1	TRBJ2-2	TGCAGCGTTGCCGGGACAACTAACACCGGGGAGCTGTTTTTT	CSVAGTTNTGELFF
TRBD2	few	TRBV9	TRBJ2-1	TGTGCCAGCAGCGTCGCGGGAGGAGGGTACAATGAGCAGTTCTTC	CASSVAGGGYNEQFF
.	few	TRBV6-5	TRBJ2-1	TGTGCCAGCAGTTCGGTGGGGGATGAGCAGTTCTTC	CASSSVGDEQFF
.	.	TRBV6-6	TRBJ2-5	TGTGCCAGCAGTTACTCAGCTAGTCAAGAGACCCAGTACTTC	CASSYSASQETQYF
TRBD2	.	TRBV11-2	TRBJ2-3	TGTGCCAGCAGCTTAGGTGTTATTAGCGGGGATACGCAGTATTTT	CASSLGVISGDTQYF
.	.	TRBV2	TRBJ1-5	TGTGCCAGCAGTGACAGGACTAGCGGCACAGATACGCAGCATTTT	CASSDRTSGTDTQHF
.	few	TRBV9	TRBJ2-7	TGTGCCAGCAGGCGGGACGACCTTTCCTACGAGCAGTACTTC	CASRRDDLSYEQYF
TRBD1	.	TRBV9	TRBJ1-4	TGTGCCAGCAGCGCTCGACAGGGGGCTTCTAATGAAAAACTGTTTTTT	CASSARQGASNEKLFF